This passage covers 18 T cell receptor beta chains from one sample sequenced in a study of OX40 agonist ivuxolimab in advanced cancers. The library was built by means of the immunoSEQ multiplex PCR assay. TCRdb carries this immuneACCESS record with in-frame sequences only. Its versions omit some clonotypes, under half of them owing to an unresolved V gene in the studies checked, with the rest unexplained. The sample table records over 55,000 clones; roughly nine tenths of these occur just once. The ten largest clones take up less than 2.5% of the sample. The material was CD4+ or CD8+ T cells sorted from blood, obtained in a trial of the OX40 agonist ivuxolimab. These receptors were obtained from an adult with an advanced solid tumor such as melanoma, head and neck, liver or kidney cancer.

This chain joins TRBV2 and TRBJ2-7; TRBD2 matches 11 bases. This CDR3 is 18 amino acids long. V lost 4 bases and J lost 1; bases outside the gene matches: 12. Per the germline V gene, CDR1 is SNHLY and CDR2 is FYNNEI. The CDR3 loop is CASSVLPPTSGASYEQYF. Here the CDR3 DNA reads TGTGCCAGCAGTGTTCTTCCTCCGACTAGCGGGGCTTCCTACGAGCAGTACTTC.

This chain uses TRBV19 with TRBJ2-3; D not resolved. V was pared by 2 bases and J by 2 bases, with 14 bases between. This CDR3 has 16 amino acids. The germline gives CDR1 LNHDA, CDR2 SQIVND (reference sequence). This CDR3 is CASSIRPYTPTDTQYF. CDR3 nucleotide sequence: TGTGCCAGTAGTATACGACCTTATACCCCCACAGATACGCAGTATTTT.

This clone was recorded once. The chain's CDR3 is CASSPTGTRTGVEQFF. For the CDR3, the DNA is TGTGCCAGCTCACCCACCGGGACTAGGACAGGGGTTGAGCAGTTCTTC. The V and J genes are TRBV18 and TRBJ2-1, with TRBD1 as a possible D gene (9 bases). CDR1 is KGHSH, CDR2 LQKENI, per germline. Trimming removed 3 bases from V and 9 bases from J, with 21 bases in between. The CDR3 sequence is 16 residues long.

V is TRBV19 and J is TRBJ2-1; the match to TRBD2 covers 11 bases. After removal of 6 bases from V and 8 bases from J, the junction contained 6 bases not matched to a gene. This CDR3 is built from 14 residues. From germline, CDR1 is LNHDA and CDR2 SQIVND (reference sequence). The CDR3 region is CASRALAGVDEQFF. CDR3 sequence (DNA): TGTGCCAGTAGGGCACTAGCGGGAGTCGATGAGCAGTTCTTC.

The CDR3 sequence: CASSVAGTVNTGELFF. The CDR3 bases are TGTGCCAGCAGCGTAGCCGGGACAGTAAACACCGGGGAGCTGTTTTTT. This chain uses TRBV9 with TRBJ2-2; TRBD1 agrees at 7 bases. The CDR3 length is 16 residues. The germline V gene has CDR1 SGDLS and CDR2 YYNGEE. With V trimmed by 0 bases and J by 2 bases, 4 bases remained unmatched.

V usage is TRBV28 and J usage is TRBJ1-5; tentatively, D is TRBD1 (6 bases). The CDR3 consists of 15 residues. Germline-derived CDR1 and CDR2 are MDHEN and SYDVKM. Trimming removed 4 bases from V and 4 bases from J, with 14 bases in between. DNA for the CDR3: TGTGCCAGCAGTTCCCCCCAGGGGATTAATCAGCCCCAGCATTTT. Protein product: CASSSPQGINQPQHF. The full variable domain, rest sourced from reference TRBV28 and TRBJ1-5, is DVKVTQSSRYLVKRTGEKVFLECVQDMDHENMFWYRQDPGLGLRLIYFSYDVKMKEKGDIPEGYSVSREKKERFSLILESASTNQTSMYLCASSSPQGINQPQHFGDGTRLSIL.

The chain recombines TRBV5-4 with TRBJ2-1, with TRBD2 matching 7 bases. CDR3 size: 13 residues. V lost 0 bases and J lost 7; bases outside the gene matches: 1. Germline V gene lookup returns CDR1 SGHNT and CDR2 YYREEE (reference sequence). The CDR3, as DNA: TGTGCCAGCAGCTTGGAGCGGGAAAATGAGCAGTTCTTC. Amino acids: CASSLERENEQFF.

The chain couples TRBV4-2 to TRBJ1-5; D remains ambiguous. Per the germline V gene, CDR1 is LGHNA and CDR2 is YNFKEQ. The V end was cut by 2 bases, the J end by 4 bases, with 9 bases between. This CDR3 is built from 14 residues. As DNA, the CDR3 is TGTGCCAGCAGCCAACAGGCTCCTAATCAGCCCCAGCATTTT. As protein: CASSQQAPNQPQHF.

This chain uses TRBV2 with TRBJ1-3; D not certain. The germline gives CDR1 SNHLY, CDR2 FYNNEI. The CDR3 extends over 14 amino acids. Trimming left V 4 bases short and J 0 bases short, with 7 bases between. The DNA of the CDR3 is TGTGCCAGCAGTGTAGGCGTCTCTGGAAACACCATATATTTT. As protein: CASSVGVSGNTIYF.

This chain connects TRBV28 to TRBJ1-1; D is perhaps TRBD1 (5 bases). The CDR3 consists of 14 residues. Germline lookup yields CDR1 MDHEN and CDR2 SYDVKM. The V gene lost 7 bases and the J gene lost 0 bases, with 12 bases spanning the gap. CDR3 residues: CASTPGRMNTEAFF. The CDR3 bases are TGTGCCAGCACCCCAGGGAGAATGAACACTGAAGCTTTCTTT. The variable domain in full, completed from reference TRBV28 and TRBJ1-1, reads DVKVTQSSRYLVKRTGEKVFLECVQDMDHENMFWYRQDPGLGLRLIYFSYDVKMKEKGDIPEGYSVSREKKERFSLILESASTNQTSMYLCASTPGRMNTEAFFGQGTRLTVV.

The rearrangement joins TRBV2 to TRBJ2-5; possibly TRBD2 for D (6 bases). The CDR3 is made up of 11 amino acids. Trimming removed 8 bases from V and 4 bases from J, with 8 bases in between. Germline assignment: CDR1 SNHLY and CDR2 FYNNEI. The DNA for the CDR3 is TGTGCCAGCCGGGGAGGAGAGACCCAGTACTTC. Its translation: CASRGGETQYF.

This chain uses TRBV7-8 with TRBJ2-2; 7 bases fit TRBD2. Germline V gene data show CDR1 as SGHVS and CDR2 as FQNEAQ. There are 11 residues in the CDR3. The ends lost 7 bases at V and 14 bases at J; junction bases unmatched: 7. CDR3 coding DNA: TGTGCCAGCACCCTAGGGAGGGGCCTGTTTTTT. This codes for CASTLGRGLFF.

A single count supports this clone. The V and J genes are TRBV13 and TRBJ2-7; D is uncertain. V lost 4 bases and J 3 bases, leaving 10 bases between the germline ends. The germline V gene has CDR1 PRHDT and CDR2 FYEKMQ (reference sequence). The CDR3 sequence is 13 residues long. CDR3 in amino acids: CASSWARDYEQYF. In DNA form, the CDR3 reads TGTGCCAGCAGCTGGGCTAGGGACTACGAGCAGTACTTC.

The chain links TRBV6-5 to TRBJ1-1; a possible D gene is TRBD1 (5 bases). The V end was cut by 0 bases, the J end by 1 base, with 9 bases between. The CDR3 has 15 amino acids. CDR1 and CDR2 from the germline V gene are MNHEY and SVGAGI. The CDR3 nucleotides are TGTGCCAGCAGTTACTCAACAGGACCGAACACTGAAGCTTTCTTT. Translated, it gives CASSYSTGPNTEAFF.

This chain joins TRBV19 and TRBJ1-2, with 7 bases matching TRBD1. Losses at the gene ends were 0 bases for V and 4 bases for J; bases not matched to a gene: 5. The CDR3 length is 15 residues. Germline-derived CDR1 and CDR2 are LNHDA and SQIVND (reference sequence). The CDR3 bases are TGTGCCAGTAGTATAGACTCACAGGGGACCTATGGCTACACCTTC. Encoded protein: CASSIDSQGTYGYTF. The whole variable domain, remainder taken from reference TRBV19 and TRBJ1-2, is DGGITQSPKYLFRKEGQNVTLSCEQNLNHDAMYWYRQDPGQGLRLIYYSQIVNDFQKGDIAEGYSVSREKKESFPLTVTSAQKNPTAFYLCASSIDSQGTYGYTFGSGTRLTVV.

The J gene is TRBJ1-2, the V gene TRBV19; D perhaps matches TRBD1 (5 bases). The V gene lost 8 bases and the J gene lost 3 bases, with 7 bases spanning the gap. Germline V gene sequence: CDR1 LNHDA, CDR2 SQIVND (reference sequence). CDR3 length: 11 amino acids. CDR3 protein: CASQGDYGYTF. The CDR3 nucleotides are TGTGCCAGTCAGGGCGACTATGGCTACACCTTC.

The V call is TRBV28, the J call TRBJ2-5; 11 bases are a match to TRBD2. Near its end, the DNA agrees better with TRBJ2-7, so the J call may be wrong. The CDR3 runs 15 residues. Germline CDR1 reads MDHEN; CDR2 reads SYDVKM. CDR3 loop: CASSPRLAGNDEQYF. CDR3 coding DNA: TGTGCCAGCAGTCCCCGACTAGCGGGAAACGACGAGCAGTACTTC.

The V and J genes are TRBV5-5 and TRBJ2-3; D call uncertain. V dropped 2 bases and J dropped 3 bases, with 10 bases sitting between them. Germline V gene sequence: CDR1 SGHKS, CDR2 YYEKEE (reference sequence). CDR3 length: 14 residues. As DNA, the CDR3 is TGTGCCAGCAGCTTCAGCTTGGCAACAGATACGCAGTATTTT. Translating gives CASSFSLATDTQYF.